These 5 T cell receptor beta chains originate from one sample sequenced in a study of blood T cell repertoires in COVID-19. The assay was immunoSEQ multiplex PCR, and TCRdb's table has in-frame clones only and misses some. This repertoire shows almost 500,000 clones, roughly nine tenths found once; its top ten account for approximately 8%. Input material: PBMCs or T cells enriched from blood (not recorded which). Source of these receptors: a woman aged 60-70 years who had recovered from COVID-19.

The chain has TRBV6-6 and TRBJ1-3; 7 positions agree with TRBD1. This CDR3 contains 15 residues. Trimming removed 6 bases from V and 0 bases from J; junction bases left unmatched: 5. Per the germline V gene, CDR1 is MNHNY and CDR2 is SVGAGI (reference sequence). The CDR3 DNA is TGTGCCAGCAGCTCCCGGGACAGCTCTGGAAACACCATATATTTT. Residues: CASSSRDSSGNTIYF.

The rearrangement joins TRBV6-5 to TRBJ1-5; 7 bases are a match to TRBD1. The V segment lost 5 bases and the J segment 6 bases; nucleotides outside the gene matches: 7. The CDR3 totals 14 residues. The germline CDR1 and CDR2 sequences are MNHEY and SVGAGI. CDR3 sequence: CASSIDRVLQPQHF. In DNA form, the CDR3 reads TGTGCCAGCAGTATTGACAGGGTCCTTCAGCCCCAGCATTTT.

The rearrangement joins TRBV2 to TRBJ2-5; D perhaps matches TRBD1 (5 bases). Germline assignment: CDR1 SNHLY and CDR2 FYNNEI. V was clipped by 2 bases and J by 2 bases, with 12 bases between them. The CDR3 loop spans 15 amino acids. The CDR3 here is CASSEWSGLQETQYF. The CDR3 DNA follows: TGTGCCAGCAGTGAATGGTCAGGGCTTCAAGAGACCCAGTACTTC.

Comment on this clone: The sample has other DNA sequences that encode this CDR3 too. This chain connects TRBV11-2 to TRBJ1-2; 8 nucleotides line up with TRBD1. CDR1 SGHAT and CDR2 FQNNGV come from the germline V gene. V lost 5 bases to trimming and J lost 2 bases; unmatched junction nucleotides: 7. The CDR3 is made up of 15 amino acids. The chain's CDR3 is CASSLGQGLNYGYTF. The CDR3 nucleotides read TGTGCCAGCAGCCTAGGACAGGGCTTAAACTATGGCTACACCTTC.

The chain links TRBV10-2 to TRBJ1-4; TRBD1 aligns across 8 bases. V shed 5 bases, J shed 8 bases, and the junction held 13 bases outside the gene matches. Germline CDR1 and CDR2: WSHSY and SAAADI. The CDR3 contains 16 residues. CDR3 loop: CASSRQMDRVDEKLFF. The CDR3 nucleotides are TGCGCCAGCAGTCGTCAGATGGACAGGGTTGACGAAAAACTGTTTTTT.